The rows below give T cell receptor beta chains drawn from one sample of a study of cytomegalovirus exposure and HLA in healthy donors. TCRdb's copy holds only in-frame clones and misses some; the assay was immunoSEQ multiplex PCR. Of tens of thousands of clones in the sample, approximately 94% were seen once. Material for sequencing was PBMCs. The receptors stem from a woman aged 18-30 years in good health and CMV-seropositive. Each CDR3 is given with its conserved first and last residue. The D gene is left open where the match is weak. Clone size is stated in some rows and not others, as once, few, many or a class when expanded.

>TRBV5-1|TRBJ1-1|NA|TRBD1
CASSGGTGEANTEAFF
TGCGCCAGCAGCGGAGGGACAGGGGAGGCGAACACTGAAGCTTTCTTT
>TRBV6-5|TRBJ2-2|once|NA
CASSYGQEVFF
TGTGCCAGCAGTTACGGGCAGGAGGTGTTTTTT
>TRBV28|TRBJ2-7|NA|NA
CASSLGSGDNDEQYF
TGTGCCAGCAGTTTAGGGTCAGGGGATAACGACGAGCAGTACTTC
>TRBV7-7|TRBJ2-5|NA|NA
CASSRDLEETQYF
TGTGCCAGCAGCCGGGATCTTGAAGAGACCCAGTACTTC
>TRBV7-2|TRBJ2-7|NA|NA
CASSLELIGAYEQYF
TGTGCCAGCAGCTTAGAGTTGATAGGGGCATACGAGCAGTACTTC
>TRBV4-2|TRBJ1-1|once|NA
CASSKQGTPEAFF
TGTGCCAGCAGCAAACAGGGAACTCCTGAAGCTTTCTTT
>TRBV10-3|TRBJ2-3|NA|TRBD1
CAIGDRVGTDTQYF
TGTGCCATTGGAGACAGGGTGGGCACAGATACGCAGTATTTT
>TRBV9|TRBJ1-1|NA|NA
CASSVAPQGNTEAFF
TGTGCCAGCAGCGTAGCCCCACAGGGGAACACTGAAGCTTTCTTT
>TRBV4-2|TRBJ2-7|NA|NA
CASSPADRAYEQYF
TGTGCCAGCAGCCCAGCGGACAGAGCCTACGAGCAGTACTTC
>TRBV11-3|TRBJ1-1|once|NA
CASTPRRGTPTEAFF
TGTGCCAGCACCCCTCGCCGGGGGACGCCCACTGAAGCTTTCTTT
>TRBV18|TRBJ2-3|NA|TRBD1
CASSPPETGGTDTQYF
TGTGCCAGCTCACCACCGGAGACAGGGGGCACAGATACGCAGTATTTT
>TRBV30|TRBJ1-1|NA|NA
CAWSVSPSITGSTEAFF
TGTGCCTGGAGTGTATCCCCCTCAATAACAGGAAGTACTGAAGCTTTCTTT
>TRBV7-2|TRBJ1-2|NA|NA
CASSVSGVRSYGYTF
TGTGCCAGCAGCGTCTCAGGCGTTAGGTCCTATGGCTACACCTTC
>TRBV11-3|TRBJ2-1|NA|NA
CASSLRQGSYNEQFF
TGTGCCAGCAGCTTAAGGCAGGGGTCCTACAATGAGCAGTTCTTC
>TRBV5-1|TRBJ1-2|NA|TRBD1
CASTLGGAGYTF
TGCGCCAGCACACTAGGGGGCGCTGGCTACACCTTC
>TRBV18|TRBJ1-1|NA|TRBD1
CASSPPPGQGYIAFF
TGTGCCAGCTCACCACCCCCGGGACAGGGATATATAGCTTTCTTT
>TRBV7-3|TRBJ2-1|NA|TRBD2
CASSLGTSGRIHEQFF
TGTGCCAGCAGCTTAGGGACTAGCGGGAGGATCCATGAGCAGTTCTTC
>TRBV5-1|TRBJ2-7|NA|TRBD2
CASGLASGAYEQYF
TGCGCCAGCGGTCTGGCTAGCGGGGCGTACGAGCAGTACTTC
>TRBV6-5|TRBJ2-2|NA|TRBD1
CASKSTGAGSGELFF
TGTGCCAGCAAGTCGACAGGGGCAGGCTCCGGGGAGCTGTTTTTT
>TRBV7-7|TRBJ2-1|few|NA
CASSFDGQDEQFF
TGTGCCAGCAGCTTTGACGGCCAGGATGAGCAGTTCTTC
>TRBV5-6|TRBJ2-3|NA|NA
CASSLAGISTDTQYF
TGTGCCAGCAGCTTGGCGGGGATAAGCACAGATACGCAGTATTTT
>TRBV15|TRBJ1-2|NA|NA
CATSRDPNSYGYTF
TGTGCCACCAGCAGAGACCCGAATAGCTATGGCTACACCTTC
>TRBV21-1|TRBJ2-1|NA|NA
CASQRGGLLMQFF
TGTGCCAGCCAGAGGGGAGGCCTGCTTATGCAGTTCTTC
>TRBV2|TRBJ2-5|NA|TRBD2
CASQSGEQETQYF
TGTGCCAGCCAAAGCGGGGAGCAAGAGACCCAGTACTTC
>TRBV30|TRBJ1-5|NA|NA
CAWSRDSNQPQHF
TGTGCCTGGAGTCGGGATAGCAATCAGCCCCAGCATTTT
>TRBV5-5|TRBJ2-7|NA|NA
CASSFGQNYEQYF
TGTGCCAGCAGCTTTGGACAGAACTACGAGCAGTACTTC
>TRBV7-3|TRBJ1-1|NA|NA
CASSPSPTVPTEAFF
TGTGCCAGCAGCCCATCCCCTACAGTACCCACTGAAGCTTTCTTT
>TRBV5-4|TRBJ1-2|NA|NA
CASSLPIGDLYGYTF
TGTGCCAGCAGCTTACCTATCGGAGATCTCTATGGCTACACCTTC
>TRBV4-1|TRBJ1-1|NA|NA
CASSPTGIGNTEAFF
TGCGCCAGCAGCCCTACAGGGATCGGAAACACTGAAGCTTTCTTT
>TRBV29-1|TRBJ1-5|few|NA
CSVVIGAENQPQHF
TGCAGCGTTGTAATTGGGGCTGAGAATCAGCCCCAGCATTTT
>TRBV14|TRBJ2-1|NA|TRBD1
CASSQAITGAEQFF
TGTGCCAGCAGCCAAGCGATAACAGGGGCTGAGCAGTTCTTC
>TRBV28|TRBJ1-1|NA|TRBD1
CASGQGTNTEAFF
TGTGCCAGCGGACAGGGCACGAACACTGAAGCTTTCTTT
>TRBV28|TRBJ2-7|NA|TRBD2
CALGTAGAQTYEQYF
TGTGCCCTGGGGACGGCGGGAGCCCAAACCTACGAGCAGTACTTC
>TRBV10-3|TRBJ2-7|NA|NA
CAISGVTNYEQYF
TGTGCCATCAGTGGGGTGACAAACTACGAGCAGTACTTC
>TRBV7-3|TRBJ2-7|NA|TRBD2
CASSSGGGEQYF
TGTGCCAGCAGCTCGGGGGGGGGCGAGCAGTACTTC
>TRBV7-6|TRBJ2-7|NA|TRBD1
CASSLLGDRPLREQYF
TGTGCCAGCAGCTTACTGGGGGACAGACCACTACGGGAGCAGTACTTC
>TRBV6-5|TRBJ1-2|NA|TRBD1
CASRPQGARGYTF
TGTGCCAGCAGACCACAGGGGGCGAGGGGCTACACCTTC
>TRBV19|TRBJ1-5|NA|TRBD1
CASSDRASNQPQHF
TGTGCCAGTTCGGACAGGGCAAGCAATCAGCCCCAGCATTTT
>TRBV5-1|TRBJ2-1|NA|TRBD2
CASSARTSNEQFF
TGCGCCAGCAGCGCTCGGACTAGCAATGAGCAGTTCTTC
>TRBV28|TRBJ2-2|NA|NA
CASRRTANTGELFF
TGTGCCAGCAGGAGGACAGCGAACACCGGGGAGCTGTTTTTT
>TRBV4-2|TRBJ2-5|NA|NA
CASSQEAFRVAAQETQYF
TGTGCCAGCAGCCAAGAGGCCTTTAGGGTAGCGGCACAAGAGACCCAGTACTTC
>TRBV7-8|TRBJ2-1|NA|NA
CASSLRGTEQFF
TGTGCCAGCAGCTTAAGGGGCACTGAGCAGTTCTTC
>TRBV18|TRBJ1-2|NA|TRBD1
CASSPGTGGADYGYTF
TGTGCCAGCTCACCGGGGACAGGGGGCGCGGACTATGGCTACACCTTC
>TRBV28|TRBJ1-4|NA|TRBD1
CASSPGTGGEKLFF
TGTGCCAGCAGCCCCGGGACAGGAGGTGAAAAACTGTTTTTT
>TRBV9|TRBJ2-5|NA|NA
CASSLWTEETQYF
TGTGCCAGCAGCTTATGGACAGAAGAGACCCAGTACTTC
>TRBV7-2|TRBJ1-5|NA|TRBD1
CASSLRTGGLGQPQHF
TGTGCCAGCAGCTTACGGACAGGGGGGCTAGGTCAGCCCCAGCATTTT
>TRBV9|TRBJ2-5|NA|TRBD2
CASSPGGDQETQYF
TGTGCCAGCAGCCCCGGGGGGGACCAAGAGACCCAGTACTTC
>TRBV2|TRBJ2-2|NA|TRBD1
CASSEERTGNAGELFF
TGTGCCAGCAGTGAAGAAAGGACAGGGAACGCCGGGGAGCTGTTTTTT
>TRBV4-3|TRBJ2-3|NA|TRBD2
CASSQEGPSGSDTQYF
TGCGCCAGCAGCCAAGAGGGCCCTAGCGGATCAGATACGCAGTATTTT
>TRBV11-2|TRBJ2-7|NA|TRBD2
CASNGAGGPVGQYF
TGTGCCTCCAACGGGGCGGGAGGGCCTGTCGGGCAGTACTTC
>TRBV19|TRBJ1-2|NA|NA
CASSEPDGGSNYGYTF
TGTGCCAGTAGCGAACCTGATGGGGGCTCTAACTATGGCTACACCTTC
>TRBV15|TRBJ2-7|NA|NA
CATSSDPGAAGIVEQYF
TGTGCCACCAGCAGTGACCCGGGAGCCGCGGGGATCGTCGAGCAGTACTTC
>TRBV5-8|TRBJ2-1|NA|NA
CASSLNLHSSLSSYNEQFF
TGTGCCAGCAGCTTGAATTTGCACAGCAGTCTTAGCTCCTACAATGAGCAGTTCTTC
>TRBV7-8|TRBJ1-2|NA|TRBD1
CASSLGGMDRRSNYGYTF
TGTGCCAGCAGCTTAGGTGGGATGGACAGGCGATCTAACTATGGCTACACCTTC